These T cell receptor beta chains were read from a single sample in a study of blood T cell repertoires in COVID-19. The data were produced by immunoSEQ multiplex PCR, yet TCRdb's version contains in-frame clones alone and is incomplete. The sample yields some 300,000 clones, 85% seen once. Sequencing was performed on peripheral blood. These receptors originate from a woman between 45 and 60 years old with active or convalescent COVID-19. CDR3s include the opening cysteine and the closing phenylalanine or tryptophan. The D gene is left open where the match is weak. Not all rows give a size; the values are once, few, many and, for expanded clones, a class.

V gene,J gene,clone size,D gene,CDR3 DNA,CDR3 protein
TRBV6-5,TRBJ1-2,few,-,TGTGCCAGCAGCCCCGGGAAGGCGAACTATGGCTACACCTTC,CASSPGKANYGYTF
TRBV29-1,TRBJ2-5,-,TRBD2,TGCAGCGTTGAGCGACTAGCGGGAGTCTCTCTAGAGACCCAGTACTTC,CSVERLAGVSLETQYF
TRBV6-5,TRBJ1-3,-,-,TGTGCCAGCACCGAGAGAGGGAGGGGAAACACCATATATTTT,CASTERGRGNTIYF
TRBV5-4,TRBJ2-3,-,TRBD2,TGTGCCAGCAGCCGACCCAGCGGGAGGGGCACAGATACGCAGTATTTT,CASSRPSGRGTDTQYF
TRBV24-1,TRBJ1-5,-,TRBD1,TGTGCCACCAGCGCGACAGGGGCTCAGCCCCAGCATTTT,CATSATGAQPQHF
TRBV10-3,TRBJ1-1,-,TRBD1,TGTGCCATCAGTGAGCCGGGACAGGGGTACACTGAAGCTTTCTTT,CAISEPGQGYTEAFF
TRBV12-2,TRBJ2-7,-,-,TGTGCAAGTCGCTTAATTCTTCTCCGGGAGGCTCCCTACGAGCAGTACTTC,CASRLILLREAPYEQYF
TRBV20-1,TRBJ1-5,-,-,TGCAGTGCTAGTCAAGGGGCTCAGCCCCAGCATTTT,CSASQGAQPQHF
TRBV5-1,TRBJ1-2,-,TRBD1,TGCGCCAGCAGCGTCGATCCGGGACAGGCGAGGGGGTCCTATGGCTACACCTTC,CASSVDPGQARGSYGYTF
TRBV7-2,TRBJ2-7,few,TRBD2,TGTGCCAGCAGCTTATTGGAGACTAGCGGGAGCTCCTACGAGCAGTACTTC,CASSLLETSGSSYEQYF
TRBV29-1,TRBJ1-2,-,-,TGCAGCGTTGTGCGCCAGGACTATGGCTACACCTTC,CSVVRQDYGYTF
TRBV28,TRBJ1-6,-,-,TGTGCCAGCAGTTTTTTTCAGGGGCCAGGGAATTCACCCCTCCACTTT,CASSFFQGPGNSPLHF
TRBV9,TRBJ1-2,-,TRBD1,TGTGCCAGCAGCGTAGCGACAGGGAGGCGCTACACCTTC,CASSVATGRRYTF
TRBV6-1,TRBJ1-6,few,TRBD1,TGTGCCAGCAGTGAAGAGGGACAGATCCATTCACCCCTCCACTTT,CASSEEGQIHSPLHF
TRBV29-1,TRBJ2-1,-,TRBD2,TGCAGCGTTGGGGGACTAGCGGGAAGCGGGGAGTTCTTC,CSVGGLAGSGEFF
TRBV10-3,TRBJ2-7,-,TRBD2,TGTGCCATCAGGGAGACTAGCGGGTACGAGCAGTACTTC,CAIRETSGYEQYF
TRBV4-1,TRBJ1-2,-,-,TGCGCCAGCAGCCAAGATCTCGCGGCCTATGGCTACACCTTC,CASSQDLAAYGYTF
TRBV9,TRBJ1-1,-,TRBD1,TGTGCCAGCAGCACCCGGGACAGGGGTTACGTGAACACTGAAGCTTTCTTT,CASSTRDRGYVNTEAFF
TRBV19,TRBJ2-1,-,TRBD2,TGTGCCAGTAGTATCAAGTGGGAGGGCCTCCCATTCTTC,CASSIKWEGLPFF
TRBV19,TRBJ2-2,-,-,TGTGCCAGTAGTATAGCAGAGGTGAGGAACACCGGGGAGCTGTTTTTT,CASSIAEVRNTGELFF
TRBV27,TRBJ2-1,-,TRBD1,TGTGCCAGCAGTTTACTCGGGACAGGGGCCTACAATGAGCAGTTCTTC,CASSLLGTGAYNEQFF
TRBV18,TRBJ2-7,-,TRBD1,TGTGCCAGCTCACCACCAACACAGGGGTGGTCCTACGAGCAGTACTTC,CASSPPTQGWSYEQYF
TRBV7-2,TRBJ2-2,-,-,TGTGCCAGCAGCTTAGCGATCGAGCCGGGCACCGGGGAGCTGTTTTTT,CASSLAIEPGTGELFF
TRBV6-5,TRBJ1-1,-,TRBD1,TGTGCCAGCAGCATGGACAGGTTGAACACTGAAGCTTTCTTT,CASSMDRLNTEAFF
TRBV12-3/TRBV12-4,TRBJ1-1,-,-,TGTGCCAGCAGTCTTCAAATGGGGGCAGCAGCTTTCTTT,CASSLQMGAAAFF
TRBV30,TRBJ1-2,-,-,TGTGCCTGGAGTCTAGGGGCGAACTATGGCTACACCTTC,CAWSLGANYGYTF
TRBV14,TRBJ2-1,-,TRBD2,TGTGCCAGCAGCCAAGATCGCCTAGCGGGAGGTGATGAGCAGTTCTTC,CASSQDRLAGGDEQFF
TRBV7-2,TRBJ2-1,-,-,TGTGCCAGCAGCTACCCCCGCAGGGTCTCCTACAATGAGCAGTTCTTC,CASSYPRRVSYNEQFF
TRBV5-6,TRBJ2-1,-,TRBD2,TGTGCCAGCAGCTTGGATAGCGGGAAAAATGAGCAGTTCTTC,CASSLDSGKNEQFF
TRBV6-5,TRBJ2-1,once,-,TGTGCCAGCAGAGTCCGACAGGCTCTTTACAATGAGCAGTTCTTC,CASRVRQALYNEQFF
TRBV12-3/TRBV12-4,TRBJ2-5,-,TRBD2,TGTGCCAGCAGTTTTCCCGGGGGGGAGACCCAGTACTTC,CASSFPGGETQYF
TRBV5-1,TRBJ1-2,-,-,TGCGCCAGCAGGGTAGGGGCGAATACTAACTATGGCTACACCTTC,CASRVGANTNYGYTF
TRBV6-5,TRBJ1-3,-,TRBD1,TGTGCCAGCAGTTCCACCGACAGGGTCATTGGAAACACCATATATTTT,CASSSTDRVIGNTIYF
TRBV6-1,TRBJ2-1,-,-,TGTGCCAGCAGTGAAAAGACAGAATACAATGAGCAGTTCTTC,CASSEKTEYNEQFF
TRBV6-5,TRBJ2-3,-,-,TGTGCCAGCAGTACGCGCCAGGGTTTCGCAGATACGCAGTATTTT,CASSTRQGFADTQYF
TRBV28,TRBJ1-2,-,-,TGTGCCAGCAGTTTACAGGGCTCCTATGGCTACACCTTC,CASSLQGSYGYTF
TRBV10-1,TRBJ2-5,once,-,TGCGCCAGCAGTGAGTCGAGAGGTGGAGAGACCCAGTACTTC,CASSESRGGETQYF
TRBV29-1,TRBJ1-4,-,TRBD1,TGCAGCGTTTCCAGGGGGGCTGGGGAAAAACTGTTTTTT,CSVSRGAGEKLFF
TRBV6-5,TRBJ1-1,few,TRBD1,TGTGCCAGCAGTTACGGGGACAGGGGAGGGACTGAAGCTTTCTTT,CASSYGDRGGTEAFF
TRBV28,TRBJ1-4,-,-,TGTGCCAGCAGTTTAGAAGGGGCTGGGGATGAAAAACTGTTTTTT,CASSLEGAGDEKLFF
TRBV10-2,TRBJ1-6,-,TRBD1,TGCGCCAGCAGTGATAGGACAGGGGATTCACCCCTCCACTTT,CASSDRTGDSPLHF
TRBV7-6,TRBJ2-7,-,TRBD1,TGTGCCAGCAGCTTAGGAGTAGGGACAGCGACCTACGAGCAGTACTTC,CASSLGVGTATYEQYF
TRBV28,TRBJ2-1,-,TRBD2,TGTGCCAGCAGTCCACCCCGGATAGCGGGAAGATCAGGGTGGCAGTTCTTC,CASSPPRIAGRSGWQFF
TRBV10-3,TRBJ1-1,-,-,TGTGCCACAACCCGGACAGAGAACACTGAAGCTTTCTTT,CATTRTENTEAFF
TRBV3-1/TRBV3-2,TRBJ1-4,-,-,TGTGCCAGCAGCCAAGATTCCGGGTACAGGCCTAATGAAAAACTGTTTTTT,CASSQDSGYRPNEKLFF
TRBV7-2,TRBJ1-1,-,TRBD1,TGTGCCAGCAGCTTAAGGACAGGTGAAGCTTTCTTT,CASSLRTGEAFF